Listed below are T cell receptor beta chains from one sample, sequenced in a study of beta chain features in type 1 diabetes. Generated by immunoSEQ multiplex PCR, the TCRdb table keeps only in-frame clones and is missing some. The repertoire consists of 640,000 or so clones, with about an eighth occurring once and the leading ten covering 0.02% to 0.025%. The specimen sequenced was naive CD4+ T cells from blood. The receptors were sampled from a man younger than 35 with type 1 diabetes. The CDR3 runs from the conserved cysteine through the conserved F or W. Each record gives: D gene, V gene, clone size, CDR3 length, J gene, CDR3 DNA, CDR3 protein. D genes are given only for firm matches. Size values are once, few and many counts, or a class for expanded clones, and some rows have none.

D: NA
V: TRBV9
size: NA
length: 12
J: TRBJ1-5
DNA: TGTGCCAGCAGCGTAGGCGGGGGGCCCCAGCATTTT
CDR3: CASSVGGGPQHF

D: TRBD2
V: TRBV6-5
size: few
length: 16
J: TRBJ2-1
DNA: TGTGCCAGCAGTTCCCTAGCGGGGGGATTCTTTGATGAGCAGTTCTTC
CDR3: CASSSLAGGFFDEQFF

D: NA
V: TRBV5-1
size: few
length: 15
J: TRBJ2-3
DNA: TGCGCCAGCAGCTTGGAGGGCAGACGCACAGATACGCAGTATTTT
CDR3: CASSLEGRRTDTQYF

D: NA
V: TRBV4-1
size: few
length: 14
J: TRBJ1-1
DNA: TGCGCCAGCAGCCAGGTTCAGAGGGGCACTGAAGCTTTCTTT
CDR3: CASSQVQRGTEAFF

D: NA
V: TRBV10-3
size: few
length: 14
J: TRBJ1-1
DNA: TGTGCCATCAGTGACCCCATTAAGGACACTGAAGCTTTCTTT
CDR3: CAISDPIKDTEAFF

D: NA
V: TRBV6-6
size: NA
length: 12
J: TRBJ1-2
DNA: TGTGCCAGCAGTGCCCAGGACTATGGCTACACCTTC
CDR3: CASSAQDYGYTF

D: NA
V: TRBV14
size: NA
length: 14
J: TRBJ2-2
DNA: TGTGCCAGCAGCCAAGGTTTGGGCACCGGGGAGCTGTTTTTT
CDR3: CASSQGLGTGELFF

D: NA
V: TRBV9
size: few
length: 15
J: TRBJ2-7
DNA: TGTGCCAGCAGCGTAGGTGGGGGGATCTTGGACGAGCAGTACTTC
CDR3: CASSVGGGILDEQYF

D: NA
V: TRBV1
size: NA
length: 16
J: TRBJ1-1
DNA: TGCACCAGCAGCCAAGCCTACGACAGGGGGGACACTGAAGCTTTCTTT
CDR3: CTSSQAYDRGDTEAFF

D: NA
V: TRBV19
size: NA
length: 14
J: TRBJ2-7
DNA: TGTGCCAGTAGTGGGGTCGCTGGGGCCTACGAGCAGTACTTC
CDR3: CASSGVAGAYEQYF

D: NA
V: TRBV29-1
size: few
length: 15
J: TRBJ2-4
DNA: TGCAGCGTTGAAGGCGGGGCGGCAGCCAAAAACATTCAGTACTTC
CDR3: CSVEGGAAAKNIQYF

D: NA
V: TRBV30
size: few
length: 13
J: TRBJ1-6
DNA: TGTGCCTGGGACCTCGCACGGGGGTCACCCCTCCACTTT
CDR3: CAWDLARGSPLHF

D: NA
V: TRBV15
size: few
length: 13
J: TRBJ1-2
DNA: TGTGCCACCAGCAGAGTTTCCGGACCCGGCTACACCTTC
CDR3: CATSRVSGPGYTF

D: TRBD1
V: TRBV4-1
size: NA
length: 17
J: TRBJ1-4
DNA: TGCGCCAGCAGCCAAGGCCAGGGGGCTTCGGCTAATGAAAAACTGTTTTTT
CDR3: CASSQGQGASANEKLFF

D: TRBD1
V: TRBV15
size: few
length: 13
J: TRBJ2-7
DNA: TGTGCCACCAGCCAGGACAGGGCTGGCGAGCAGTACTTC
CDR3: CATSQDRAGEQYF

D: NA
V: TRBV21-1
size: NA
length: 13
J: TRBJ1-1
DNA: TGTGCCAGCAGCAAAGCGAGATTATCCGAAGCTTTCTTT
CDR3: CASSKARLSEAFF